This T cell receptor beta chain stems from a study of cytomegalovirus exposure and HLA in healthy donors (dated by TCRdb to about 2017). Looking at the study overall: An earlier analysis of some 620 of the donors reported 276 Gb of sequence data and 95 million to 120 million unique TCR beta sequences obtained from roughly 170 million T cells. Around 300 gigabases of sequencing data and approximately 84 million unique TCR sequences were included in an early release covering under 650 HLA-typed donors. Among the roughly 380 genotyped donors, around 79% belonged to the genetic ancestry cluster associated with self-reported Caucasian donors. The study aimed to test whether signatures of past pathogen exposure could be identified by cataloging public T cell receptors. The T cell repertoires of some 670 subjects were profiled by immunosequencing and related to cytomegalovirus serostatus. A separate validation cohort of about 110 different subjects was used in addition to the 666-subject first cohort. To predict cytomegalovirus infection status, the study brought together high-throughput TCR immunosequencing, statistical association of individual TCRs with disease status, and machine learning. A later analysis re-examined previously published TCR beta repertoires from 500 to 700 donors and added high-resolution HLA genotyping to investigate patterns of TCR occurrence. In the later analysis, no new phenotypic data were used to find candidate immune exposures; instead, reliance was placed on TCR beta sequences and their occurrence across donors. An earlier analysis of roughly 600 of the donors used high-throughput TCR beta sequencing to judge whether each TCR beta V gene segment behaved as functional or pseudogenic. Alongside the repertoire data, information on donor age, sex, ethnicity and CMV serostatus was compiled. Genome-wide SNP genotypes for about 65% of the 666 donors were used in a later genetic analysis, which treated that subset as a discovery cohort. Every repertoire in the discovery cohort had been generated on one and the same sequencing platform. HLA typing included class I and class II loci at four-digit resolution. Typing coverage differed by locus: A, B, C, DRB1 and DQB1 were typed in roughly 620-640 donors, DQA1 in roughly 500, DPA1 in some 570, and DPB1 in approximately 450. A handful of DR-DQ haplotypes were handled as single units for association and clustering because linkage in the cohort was strong. On average, about 240,000 unique TCR beta nucleotide sequences were sequenced per donor among 398 genotyped donors of the cohort, with around 19% of those sequences being non-productive.

Comment on this clone: Its antigen is still unknown. Base qualities are not recorded, but no much larger clone differs from it by a single base.

The cohort consisted of 650 to 850 healthy bone marrow donors. At the time of sampling, every cohort member was nominally healthy, though immune exposures that went unrecorded were likely present. The donor tested CMV seronegative, placing the donor among the 350 to 400 seronegative members of the cohort. A peripheral blood sample was collected from each donor, and TCR beta sequencing was performed on peripheral blood mononuclear cells. Genomic DNA extraction from the blood cell samples was performed with the Qiagen DNeasy Blood Extraction Kit. The study at large found these results: Some IMGT-functional V segments, including TRBV6-2 and TRBV6-3, could not be told apart with the 87-base-pair reads, so those segments were excluded. Only TCR beta chains were sequenced in this cohort, and the absence of alpha or paired-chain data limited detectable features. According to a later genetic analysis, donors in an Asian-associated ancestry cluster had fewer N-insertions in productive TCRs than the approximately 690-donor mean. In a later analysis, several top co-occurrence clusters were reported to appear linked to parvovirus B19, influenza, CMV and Epstein-Barr virus. Because some donors lacked HLA typing at each locus, the association tests relied only on the typed subset. Presence/absence analyses assumed roughly uniform sequencing depth across donors, an assumption that may not hold. In a later analysis, TCR association rates were found to vary across HLA loci, with the most associated TCRs seen for DRB1 alleles and the fewest for HLA-C alleles. It was suggested by the authors that the approach could potentially be generalized to other disease states and immunological phenotypes. The sequencing pipeline was judged likely to have produced a cluster of highly shared sequence variants as a technical artifact. In both the original and validation cohorts, the classifier was reported to diagnose cytomegalovirus status with high specificity and sensitivity. Correlated functional status among segregating V segments might be attributable to linkage disequilibrium, but an unknown experimental factor could not be ruled out. A further reported finding was that TCR beta sequences accurately predicted the HLA-A and HLA-B alleles for most subjects in the first cohort. Compared with equally common non-associated chains, HLA-associated TCR beta chains in a later analysis were more clonally expanded and had lower generation probabilities. In the study, about 150 TCR beta chains were listed as associated with cytomegalovirus. For the cohort, immune exposure information was limited to CMV serostatus. Across donors, most TCR sequences were observed very rarely, whereas some public TCRs were present in many individuals. In vitro tests confirmed that a few of the cytomegalovirus-associated TCR beta chains recognize cytomegalovirus antigens. A later analysis associated about 16,000 TCR beta sequences with specific HLA alleles at a false discovery rate of 0.05. In an earlier analysis of approximately 590 of the donors, most TCR beta V segments were observed in productive rearrangements about 87% or about 30% of the time, broadly matching IMGT annotations. Because counts were too low, about 15 rarely observed V segments, including chromosome 9 orphons, were left out of the earlier analysis of 500 to 750 of the donors. According to a later analysis, most CMV-associated TCR beta chains appeared to be HLA-restricted, and the HLA associations seemed to be driven largely by CMV exposure. A later genetic analysis associated a missense DCLRE1C variant with V-gene and J-gene trimming of TCR beta chains, and an independent cohort replicated the association. Strong co-occurrence of HLA alleles, especially DR and DQ, made assigning TCR associations to individual alleles difficult.

The library was generated by the immunoSEQ multiplex PCR assay. For the multiplex PCR, a mixture combining 60 forward primers for TCR Vbeta segments and 13 reverse primers for TCR Jbeta segments was used. The CDR3 region of rearranged TCR beta genes was amplified from genomic DNA by a multiplex PCR assay. On the Illumina HiSeq System, the amplified TCR beta libraries were sequenced as 87-base-pair reads. Concerning the study's data processing: In a later analysis, roughly 80 million unique TCR beta chains were counted across the roughly 700 repertoires, and approximately 11 million of these chains were shared by at least two donors. A nearest-neighbor algorithm error-corrected the raw reads and collapsed the reads into unique sequences, merging closely related sequences to remove PCR and sequencing errors. Alignment of CDR3 sequences to IMGT reference sequences was used to assign V, D and J gene segments. For a sequence to be retained, at least a six-nucleotide match to both a V gene segment and a J gene segment was required. A rearrangement was called productive if the CDR3 had no stop codons and remained in frame with V and J, and every other rearrangement was called non-productive. CDR3 was defined according to IMGT convention as the region running from the second conserved V-encoded cysteine to the conserved J-encoded phenylalanine. In an earlier analysis of around 640 of the donors, sequences lacking an unambiguous match to a single V gene segment were excluded. An earlier analysis of about 600 of the donors called V segments functional above 56.7% productive rearrangements and segregating when the between-donor standard deviation exceeded 5%. A statistical classification framework was built to diagnose cytomegalovirus status from the catalog of TCR beta chain sequences. V and J gene assignment, in a later analysis, came from comparing TCR nucleotide sequences with IMGT/GENE-DB human TR gene sequences. Using the TCRdist pipeline, a later analysis assigned CDR3 sequences along with most-parsimonious VDJ recombination scenarios. In a later analysis, each TCR beta chain was defined by its CDR3 amino acid sequence together with its V-gene family, and reads without a unique V-gene family were excluded. To address suspected cross-contamination and a sequencing artifact, a later analysis removed several hundred highly shared, low-generation-probability nucleotide sequences. In a later analysis, a clonal expansion index was calculated for each public chain from normalized within-repertoire ranks of inferred template counts. In a later analysis, generation probabilities were computed with a VDJ recombination model fitted to out-of-frame rearrangements, and the resulting probabilities were checked against IGoR. Hypergeometric tests were used in a later analysis to score TCR-TCR, TCR-HLA and TCR-CMV co-occurrence, with a repertoire-size bias correction applied to the TCR pairs. False discovery rates were estimated in a later analysis by permuting HLA or CMV assignments 20 times. In a later analysis, co-occurring TCRs were grouped using DBSCAN, and TCRdist sequence similarity was added for clustering within HLA-allele-positive subsets. Repertoires with fewer than 30,000 or more than 120,000 public chains, plus five repertoires with anomalous nucleotide sharing, were excluded from co-occurrence clustering. In TCRdb, the immuneACCESS table is reduced to in-frame sequences with V and J assigned. These tables do not hold every clone; where another copy was compared, an unresolved V gene accounts for under half, and the others remain unexplained. V and J calls and clone size are those listed in that table; D and trimming were worked out from the DNA. The sample table holds about 180,000 clones, of which approximately 80% were seen once. Clones ranked in the top ten supply 0.5% to 0.55% of the sample.

Inclusive of the bounding cysteine and phenylalanine, the CDR3 is 15 residues long. The retained sequence is limited to the CDR3, 45 bases, with the frame set at the first base. Between the V and J ends, shortened by 6 bases and 4 bases respectively, the junction contains 17 bases. Based on the germline V gene, the CDR1 and CDR2 sequences are MDHEN and SYDVKM. The chain is encoded by TRBV28 joined to TRBJ2-3, and perhaps TRBD1 as D gene, on 6 matching bases. This sequence was found in a woman between 50 and 59 years old in good health and CMV-seronegative. Sequenced: PBMCs. The bases read TGTGCCAGCAGGGGGGCAGGGGTCGGATCAGATACGCAGTATTTT. This encodes CASRGAGVGSDTQYF.